The 28 T cell receptor beta chains in this list originate from one sample, sequenced in a study of T cell responses to AZD1222 COVID-19 vaccine. Some clones are missing from TCRdb's copy, which holds only in-frame ones; the method was immunoSEQ multiplex PCR. The table lists approximately 190,000 clones, approximately 90% of them singletons. The source was peripheral blood, collected on day 0 of AZD1222 vaccination. Receptors originate from an adult in good health.

The chain is built from TRBV7-6 and TRBJ2-3; D gene ambiguous. With 1 base removed from V and 0 bases from J, the gap between germline ends came to 8 bases. Germline assignment: CDR1 SGHVS and CDR2 FNYEAQ. There are 15 residues in the CDR3. DNA of the CDR3: TGTGCCAGCAGCTTAGGGGCCCTTAGCACAGATACGCAGTATTTT. As protein: CASSLGALSTDTQYF. Based on the CDR3 plus reference TRBV7-6 and TRBJ2-3, the full variable domain is GAGVSQSPRYKVTKRGQDVALRCDPISGHVSLYWYRQALGQGPEFLTYFNYEAQQDKSGLPNDRFSAERPEGSISTLTIQRTEQRDSAMYRCASSLGALSTDTQYFGPGTRLTVL.

V gene TRBV7-2 combines with J gene TRBJ2-2; the match to TRBD1 covers 7 bases. J gave up 0 bases and V 1 base, and 2 bases lay outside the gene matches. The CDR3 sequence is 16 residues long. CDR1 is SGHTA and CDR2 is FQGNSA in the germline V gene. The CDR3 reads CASSLVGTANTGELFF. CDR3 DNA: TGTGCCAGCAGCTTAGTGGGGACAGCGAACACCGGGGAGCTGTTTTTT.

V and J are TRBV7-2 and TRBJ1-1, with a weak D call TRBD1 (6 bases). The CDR3 is 14 amino acids. The germline V gene has CDR1 SGHTA and CDR2 FQGNSA. V shed 4 bases and J shed 5 bases, with 14 bases lying between them. The CDR3 reads CASSSRGGKTEAFF. CDR3 DNA: TGTGCCAGCAGCTCCCGCGGGGGCAAAACTGAAGCTTTCTTT.

This rearrangement joins TRBV4-1 to TRBJ2-2, with D perhaps matching TRBD2 (7 bases). CDR1 and CDR2 (germline): MGHRA, YSYEKL. V lost 7 bases to trimming and J lost 7 bases, with 16 bases between them. The CDR3 loop spans 14 amino acids. The CDR3 is CASTLGGAVGELFF. CDR3 nucleotide sequence: TGCGCCAGCACCCTAGGGGGGGCGGTCGGGGAGCTGTTTTTT.

The chain combines TRBV12-3 or TRBV12-4 with TRBJ1-2, with TRBD1 matching over 10 bases. The CDR3 extends over 12 amino acids. V was pared by 11 bases and J by 9 bases, with 9 bases of the junction left unmatched. CDR3 sequence: CALETGGFRYTF. The CDR3, as DNA: TGTGCCCTGGAGACAGGGGGCTTTCGCTACACCTTC.

The rearrangement links TRBV15 to TRBJ1-5; 7 bases line up with TRBD1. Trimming took 3 bases from V and 7 from J; bases not matched to a gene: 6. Looked up from germline, CDR1 is LNHNV and CDR2 is YYDKDF (reference sequence). The CDR3 contains 14 residues. In DNA form, the CDR3 reads TGTGCCACCAGCAGGCGGTCAGGGGGACAGCCCCAGCATTTT. It yields the protein CATSRRSGGQPQHF.

The chain uses TRBV3-1 (or the pseudogene TRBV3-2) and TRBJ1-2, with D possibly TRBD1 on 6 matching bases. The V gene lost 4 bases and the J gene lost 4 bases, with 13 bases spanning the gap. This CDR3 region has 14 residues. Germline loops: CDR1 LGHDT, CDR2 YNNKEL (reference sequence). CDR3 amino acids: CASSRQQGGYGYTF. Here the CDR3 DNA reads TGTGCCAGCAGCCGGCAACAGGGAGGCTATGGCTACACCTTC.

J is TRBJ2-7 and V is TRBV28; 10 positions match TRBD2. Germline V gene lookup returns CDR1 MDHEN and CDR2 SYDVKM. The CDR3 extends over 14 amino acids. Trimming cost V 3 bases and J 2 bases; bases outside gene matches: 1. The DNA of the CDR3 is TGTGCCAGCAGTTTGCTAGCGGGAGCCTACGAGCAGTACTTC. It translates to CASSLLAGAYEQYF.

The chain employs TRBV19 and TRBJ1-2; no clear D. The CDR3 totals 12 residues. Germline values: CDR1 LNHDA, CDR2 SQIVND (reference sequence). The germline V and J ends were trimmed by 3 bases and 4 bases, with 6 bases remaining between them. DNA for the CDR3: TGTGCCAGTAGTATGTACAGCTATGGCTACACCTTC. Protein sequence: CASSMYSYGYTF. The full variable domain, rest sourced from reference TRBV19 and TRBJ1-2, is DGGITQSPKYLFRKEGQNVTLSCEQNLNHDAMYWYRQDPGQGLRLIYYSQIVNDFQKGDIAEGYSVSREKKESFPLTVTSAQKNPTAFYLCASSMYSYGYTFGSGTRLTVV.

CDR3 region: CASTLREGNTEAFF. The DNA for the CDR3 is TGTGCCAGCACCCTCAGGGAGGGGAACACTGAAGCTTTCTTT. V gene TRBV2 combines with J gene TRBJ1-1; tentatively, D is TRBD1 (5 bases). The CDR3 spans 14 residues. CDR1 is SNHLY and CDR2 is FYNNEI in the germline V gene. Deletions cut 7 bases from V and 1 base from J, with 13 bases between.

The V gene is TRBV6-5, the J gene TRBJ1-2, with TRBD1 matching over 7 bases. Germline V CDR1 and CDR2: MNHEY, SVGAGI. V lost 6 bases, J lost 8 bases, and 9 bases stayed unmatched. The CDR3 spans 13 residues. The CDR3 sequence is CASSTRQGGGYTF. The CDR3 DNA sequence: TGTGCCAGCAGCACCCGACAGGGAGGCGGCTACACCTTC.

The chain uses TRBV2 and TRBJ1-3; D unresolved. CDR1 and CDR2 (germline): SNHLY, FYNNEI. Trimming stripped 3 bases from V and 8 bases from J, with 14 bases between. This CDR3 region has 14 residues. The DNA for the CDR3 is TGTGCCAGCAGTGAGCGAGGGATTGATGACACCATATATTTT. Translation gives CASSERGIDDTIYF.

The gene calls are TRBV7-8 and TRBJ2-7; D perhaps matches TRBD2 (5 bases). The V end was cut by 4 bases, the J end by 0 bases, with 13 bases between. The V gene's germline CDR1 is SGHVS and CDR2 FQNEAQ. CDR3 length: 15 amino acids. The CDR3 protein is CASSSGLGSSYEQYF. The CDR3 nucleotides are TGTGCCAGCAGCTCGGGGTTGGGGAGCTCCTACGAGCAGTACTTC. The whole variable domain, filled in from reference TRBV7-8 and TRBJ2-7, reads GAGVSQSPRYKVAKRGQDVALRCDPISGHVSLFWYQQALGQGPEFLTYFQNEAQLDKSGLPSDRFFAERPEGSVSTLKIQRTQQEDSAVYLCASSSGLGSSYEQYFGPGTRLTVT.

The genes are TRBV4-1 and TRBJ1-6; weak D call: TRBD1 (5 bases). The CDR3 is 15 residues long. Germline V lookup: CDR1 MGHRA, CDR2 YSYEKL. V was pared by 5 bases and J by 3 bases, with 11 bases between. The CDR3 protein is CASSGLQDYNSPLHF. The CDR3 DNA sequence: TGCGCCAGCAGCGGGCTACAGGACTATAATTCACCCCTCCACTTT.

The chain combines TRBV19 with TRBJ1-5; a possible D gene is TRBD1 (6 bases). CDR3 length: 14 amino acids. Germline CDR1 and CDR2: LNHDA and SQIVND (reference sequence). The germline V and J ends were trimmed by 7 bases and 5 bases, with 15 bases remaining between them. The CDR3, as DNA: TGTGCCAGTATCGCCAGGGGCGTTGATCAGCCCCAGCATTTT. This codes for CASIARGVDQPQHF.

V gene TRBV27 combines with J gene TRBJ2-7; 10 nucleotides match TRBD1. From germline, CDR1 is MNHEY and CDR2 SMNVEV (reference sequence). V shed 5 bases, J shed 0 bases, and the junction held 10 bases outside the gene matches. The CDR3 sequence is 17 residues long. The CDR3 reads CASSLIPGQGPSYEQYF. CDR3 nucleotide sequence: TGTGCCAGCAGTCTTATACCGGGACAGGGGCCCTCCTACGAGCAGTACTTC.

V and J are TRBV20-1 and TRBJ1-2; maybe TRBD1 (6 bases). This CDR3 comprises 15 residues. The ends were cut back, 3 bases at V and 8 bases at J, with 22 bases in the middle. CDR1 and CDR2 from the germline V gene are DFQATT and SNEGSKA (reference sequence). The CDR3 loop is CSASMGARRSQGYTF. For the CDR3, the DNA is TGCAGTGCTAGTATGGGGGCGCGTCGGTCGCAGGGCTACACCTTC.

This chain joins TRBV9 and TRBJ1-1; 12 bases align to TRBD1. The junction had 7 bases not matched to a gene; V was cut back by 3 bases and J by 4 bases. The CDR3 has 16 residues. The germline V gene has CDR1 SGDLS and CDR2 YYNGEE. The chain's CDR3 is CASSASGQGAGTEAFF. In DNA form, the CDR3 reads TGTGCCAGCAGCGCCTCGGGACAGGGGGCGGGCACTGAAGCTTTCTTT.

This clone was recorded a few times. The rearrangement uses TRBV10-3 and TRBJ1-6; tentative D call: TRBD1 (5 bases). Trimming stripped 4 bases from V and 5 bases from J, with 18 bases between. The CDR3 has 17 residues. CDR1 is ENHRY and CDR2 is SYGVKD in the germline V gene. CDR3 residues: CAISVSSGGHDNSPLHF. For the CDR3, the DNA is TGTGCCATCAGTGTATCAAGTGGAGGACACGATAATTCACCCCTCCACTTT.

The chain couples TRBV5-4 to TRBJ1-3; D is possibly TRBD1 (6 bases). The CDR3 spans 16 residues. V lost 0 bases to trimming and J lost 0 bases, with 10 bases between them. From germline, CDR1 is SGHNT and CDR2 YYREEE (reference sequence). The CDR3 coding sequence is TGTGCCAGCAGCTTGGTACAGGGCGTCTCTGGAAACACCATATATTTT. Translated: CASSLVQGVSGNTIYF.

The V and J genes are TRBV14 and TRBJ1-1; TRBD1 agrees at 8 bases. Germline CDR1 SGHDN, CDR2 FVKESK. The length of the CDR3 is 16 residues. The J segment lost 0 bases and the V segment lost 4 bases, leaving 7 bases of the junction unmatched. The CDR3 reads CASSPGQGTMNTEAFF. CDR3 nucleotides: TGTGCCAGCAGCCCCGGACAGGGTACTATGAACACTGAAGCTTTCTTT.

This clone has a single count. V usage is TRBV6-2 or TRBV6-3 and J usage is TRBJ2-7; 7 bases are a match to TRBD2. CDR1 and CDR2 from the germline V gene are MNHEY and SVGEGT. This CDR3 spans 14 amino acids. J lost 1 base, V lost 4 bases, and 4 bases had no gene match. The CDR3 bases are TGTGCCAGCAGTTCTCTGCGGGGGTCCTACGAGCAGTACTTC. This sequence encodes CASSSLRGSYEQYF.

The V and J genes are TRBV3-1 (or the pseudogene TRBV3-2) and TRBJ1-1; maybe TRBD1 (6 bases). V gave up 1 base and J gave up 4 bases, with 10 bases separating them. This CDR3 is built from 14 residues. Germline values: CDR1 LGHDT, CDR2 YNNKEL (reference sequence). The CDR3 DNA follows: TGTGCCAGCAGCCAAGTAGGGGGTCTCACTGAAGCTTTCTTT. As protein: CASSQVGGLTEAFF.

The chain uses TRBV2 and TRBJ1-1, with D tentatively TRBD1 (5 bases). V was shortened by 7 bases and J by 6 bases, with 18 bases between the two germline ends. In germline, CDR1 is SNHLY, CDR2 FYNNEI. There are 14 residues in the CDR3. The CDR3 loop is CASIPGPITAEAFF. The CDR3 nucleotides are TGTGCCAGCATCCCGGGACCCATAACAGCTGAAGCTTTCTTT.

The table lists this clone with a count of one. The chain carries TRBV4-2 and TRBJ2-7; D might be TRBD1 (6 bases). The CDR3 loop spans 15 amino acids. Germline loops: CDR1 LGHNA, CDR2 YNFKEQ. Trimming left V 1 base short and J 3 bases short, with 13 bases between. This CDR3 is CASSQGAGVVYEQYF. The CDR3 bases are TGTGCCAGCAGCCAAGGGGCAGGGGTGGTCTACGAGCAGTACTTC.

V and J are TRBV5-4 and TRBJ1-6; D is ambiguous. Germline V gene sequence: CDR1 SGHNT, CDR2 YYREEE (reference sequence). CDR3 size: 16 residues. V lost 0 bases, J lost 0 bases, and 7 bases lay in between. CDR3 sequence: CASSLGSSSYNSPLHF. The CDR3 DNA reads TGTGCCAGCAGCTTGGGCTCAAGCTCCTATAATTCACCCCTCCACTTT.

This chain uses TRBV7-8 with TRBJ1-3; D gene unclear. The V end was cut by 1 base, the J end by 0 bases, with 13 bases between. The CDR3 consists of 17 residues. Germline V CDR1 and CDR2: SGHVS, FQNEAQ. CDR3 sequence reads: CASSLGLGLSSGNTIYF. The CDR3 nucleotides are TGTGCCAGCAGCTTAGGACTTGGGTTAAGCTCTGGAAACACCATATATTTT.

The chain uses TRBV6-6 and TRBJ1-2, with a possible D match to TRBD1 (5 bases). This CDR3 is 14 amino acids long. CDR1 MNHNY and CDR2 SVGAGI come from the germline V gene (reference sequence). V dropped 3 bases and J dropped 2 bases, with 10 bases sitting between them. CDR3 in DNA: TGTGCCAGCAGTTATGCGGGGGGGAACTATGGCTACACCTTC. Its translation is CASSYAGGNYGYTF.